This is a list of T cell receptor beta chains from one sample in a study of regulatory T cells in long-lasting Graves disease. MiXCR was run by TCRdb on the multiplex PCR reads, yielding one entry per CDR3 protein. Seen here are roughly 500,000 distinct CDR3 sequences, about 14% observed once, and the top ten hold roughly 9.7%. Separately, the same data were catalogued under a study of T cells in Graves' hyperthyroidism and ophthalmopathy.

The sequencing here drew on peripheral blood mononuclear cells (PBMCs), taken at new diagnosis, from a patient treated with antithyroid drugs. The receptors stem from a man in his thirties or forties with Graves disease. Both conserved end residues are part of each CDR3. The D gene is left open where the match is weak. Only part of the rows carry a size: once, few, many, or a class if the clone is expanded.

>TRBJ2-5|17|TRBD2|.|TRBV11-2
CASSPGGLAGTGETQYF
TGTGCCAGCAGCCCCGGGGGGCTAGCGGGAACGGGAGAGACCCAGTACTTC
>TRBJ1-5|13|TRBD1|.|TRBV6-1
CASSDRAHQPQHF
TGTGCCAGCAGCGACAGGGCCCATCAGCCCCAGCATTTT
>TRBJ2-3|13|.|few|TRBV19
CASSNRISDTQYF
TGTGCCAGTAGTAACCGGATAAGCGATACGCAGTATTTT
>TRBJ1-6|15|.|many|TRBV7-2
CASSLTVAGSSPLHF
TGTGCCAGCAGCTTAACGGTGGCAGGGTCTTCACCCCTCCACTTT
>TRBJ1-5|14|.|many|TRBV10-2
CASKTTVPNQPQHF
TGCGCCAGCAAAACGACAGTACCGAATCAGCCCCAGCATTTT
>TRBJ2-7|15|TRBD1|many|TRBV20-1
CSAGGGATGGDEQYF
TGCAGTGCAGGGGGGGGTGCGACAGGGGGGGACGAGCAGTACTTC
>TRBJ2-7|16|TRBD2|.|TRBV7-9
CASRPSGTSGSHEQYF
TGTGCCAGCCGCCCATCCGGGACTAGCGGGAGTCACGAGCAGTACTTC
>TRBJ2-3|17|TRBD2|few|TRBV9
CASSVVGLAASTDTQYF
TGTGCCAGCAGCGTAGTAGGACTAGCAGCTAGCACAGATACGCAGTATTTT
>TRBJ1-2|12|.|many|TRBV20-1
CSARDVLYGYTF
TGCAGTGCTAGAGATGTCCTCTATGGCTACACCTTC
>TRBJ1-4|12|.|many|TRBV15
CATSRESVKLFF
TGTGCCACCAGCAGAGAATCCGTAAAACTGTTTTTT
>TRBJ1-4|14|.|many|TRBV12-3/TRBV12-4
CASSLRDGREKLFF
TGTGCCAGCAGTTTACGAGACGGACGAGAAAAACTGTTTTTT
>TRBJ2-7|14|TRBD1|.|TRBV20-1
CSAAGTGQEYGQYF
TGCAGTGCCGCCGGGACAGGGCAAGAATACGGGCAGTACTTC
>TRBJ2-3|17|TRBD2|many|TRBV24-1
CATSESTSGRTTDTQYF
TGTGCCACCAGTGAATCTACTAGCGGGAGGACGACAGATACGCAGTATTTT
>TRBJ2-7|11|.|few|TRBV10-3
CAITQGSEQYF
TGTGCCATCACACAGGGTAGCGAGCAGTACTTC
>TRBJ2-7|13|.|many|TRBV12-3/TRBV12-4
CASSFWETNEQYF
TGTGCCAGCAGTTTCTGGGAAACAAACGAGCAGTACTTC
>TRBJ1-5|15|.|many|TRBV12-3/TRBV12-4
CASSLVAGSNQPQHF
TGCGCCAGCAGCTTGGTGGCAGGTAGCAATCAGCCCCAGCATTTT
>TRBJ2-2|16|.|many|TRBV11-2
CASSFSAVWNTGELFF
TGTGCCAGCAGCTTTTCGGCAGTCTGGAACACCGGGGAGCTGTTTTTT
>TRBJ2-1|16|TRBD2|many|TRBV28
CASSLSGRFLYNEQFF
TGTGCCAGCAGTCTTAGCGGGAGGTTTCTCTACAATGAGCAGTTCTTC
>TRBJ2-4|15|TRBD1|many|TRBV4-1
CASSQAGQGMYIQYF
TGCGCCAGCAGCCAAGCGGGACAGGGGATGTACATTCAGTACTTC
>TRBJ1-2|15|.|many|TRBV6-2/TRBV6-3
CASSYSLSRAFGYTF
TGTGCCAGCAGTTACTCGCTATCAAGGGCTTTCGGCTACACCTTC
>TRBJ2-1|12|.|many|TRBV20-1
CSAYQGGNEQFF
TGCAGTGCTTATCAGGGGGGGAATGAGCAGTTCTTC
>TRBJ2-7|12|.|once|TRBV28
CASSTGLYEQYF
TGTGCCAGCAGTACTGGTCTCTACGAGCAGTACTTC
>TRBJ2-1|12|.|many|TRBV20-1
CSARDRENEQFF
TGCAGTGCTAGAGATCGGGAGAATGAGCAGTTCTTC
>TRBJ2-7|14|.|.|TRBV19
CASSIVRDSYEQYF
TGTGCCAGTAGTATCGTGCGGGACTCCTACGAGCAGTACTTC
>TRBJ2-5|11|.|many|TRBV3-1
CASSQDSGEYF
TGTGCCAGCAGCCAAGATTCAGGGGAGTACTTC
>TRBJ2-1|16|TRBD1|many|TRBV5-1
CASSLPSGGGHNEQFF
TGCGCCAGCAGCCTCCCCTCAGGGGGCGGCCACAATGAGCAGTTCTTC
>TRBJ1-1|13|TRBD1|.|TRBV10-2
CATEGAQATEAFF
TGCGCCACCGAGGGGGCGCAGGCCACTGAAGCTTTCTTT
>TRBJ2-3|16|TRBD2|many|TRBV7-2
CASSRLLAGGSDTQYF
TGTGCCAGCAGCCGTTTACTAGCGGGAGGGTCAGATACGCAGTATTTT
>TRBJ1-6|18|TRBD1|few|TRBV7-9
CASSLWTGLISYNSPLHF
TGTGCCAGCAGCCTCTGGACAGGGTTGATCTCCTATAATTCACCCCTCCACTTT
>TRBJ2-7|13|.|many|TRBV3-1
CASSARSGYEQYF
TGTGCCAGCAGTGCGAGGAGCGGCTACGAGCAGTACTTC
>TRBJ2-7|16|TRBD2|many|TRBV5-1
CASSLTTSGPSYEQYF
TGCGCCAGCAGCTTGACTACTAGCGGGCCTTCCTACGAGCAGTACTTC
>TRBJ2-7|14|.|many|TRBV10-1
CASTSDRAPYEQYF
TGCGCCAGCACCAGTGACCGGGCACCCTACGAGCAGTACTTC
>TRBJ2-1|13|.|few|TRBV20-1
CSARDLSDNEQFF
TGCAGTGCTAGAGATCTTTCGGACAATGAGCAGTTCTTC
>TRBJ2-5|15|TRBD2|many|TRBV7-3
CASSRGLAGQETQYF
TGTGCCAGCAGCCGGGGACTAGCGGGCCAAGAGACCCAGTACTTC